Sequencing of this TCR beta chain was carried out in a study of T cells expressing NK-cell markers. After re-calling the 5' RACE reads, TCRdb lists one entry per CDR3 protein, DNA absent. The sample features about 460,000 distinct CDR3 sequences, with 1.4% in its top ten. From germline, CDR1 is MDHEN and CDR2 SYDVKM. The CDR3 loop spans 13 amino acids. The receptor's source is a woman aged 45-60 years in good health. What was sequenced was blood T cells: a sorted CD56 or NKG2C T cell subset, CD4+ or CD8+ T cells, or bulk PBMC T cells (not recorded which). This chain links TRBV28 with TRBJ1-5; the D gene TCRdb calls, TRBD1, cannot be checked with no DNA. Here the CDR3 reads CASSLSGASAQHF. The variable domain in full, with the rest retrieved from reference TRBV28 and TRBJ1-5, is DVKVTQSSRYLVKRTGEKVFLECVQDMDHENMFWYRQDPGLGLRLIYFSYDVKMKEKGDIPEGYSVSREKKERFSLILESASTNQTSMYLCASSLSGASAQHFGDGTRLSIL.